These T cell receptor beta chains were read from a single sample in a study of post-analysis software for immune sequencing data. A single record per CDR3 protein comes from TCRdb applying MiXCR to the PCR reads. Seen here are about 460,000 distinct CDR3 sequences, 40% to 55% observed once, and the top ten hold 9% to 13%. The sample taken for sequencing was blood. These receptor sequences come from a girl aged 5-17 years with multiple sclerosis. Each CDR3 is given with its conserved first and last residue. Each record gives: J gene, V gene, D gene, clone size, CDR3 protein, CDR3 DNA. The D gene is left open where the match is weak. The size of a clone is reported for some rows only, either as once, few or many, or as a class for expanded clones.

>TRBJ2-3|TRBV28|-|-
CASLSGPLTDTQYF
TGTGCCAGCCTTAGTGGCCCCCTCACAGATACGCAGTATTTT
>TRBJ1-4|TRBV4-3|-|few
CASSQDIRAGKGKLFF
TGCGCCAGCAGCCAAGATATCAGAGCCGGGAAGGGAAAACTGTTTTTT
>TRBJ2-4|TRBV24-1|-|few
CATSDQTRDHAGIQYF
TGTGCCACCAGTGACCAAACCCGGGACCACGCGGGCATTCAGTACTTC
>TRBJ2-2|TRBV29-1|-|-
CSVRAGTDTGELFF
TGCAGCGTCAGGGCCGGGACTGACACCGGGGAGCTGTTTTTT
>TRBJ2-3|TRBV7-2|-|few
CASNLDYTDTQYF
TGTGCCAGCAACCTGGACTACACAGATACGCAGTATTTT
>TRBJ2-7|TRBV28|TRBD1|-
CASSPRTGYHEQYF
TGTGCCAGCAGCCCGCGGACAGGATACCACGAGCAGTACTTC
>TRBJ1-2|TRBV24-1|-|-
CATSVGDNYGYTF
TGTGCCACCAGTGTGGGAGATAACTATGGCTACACCTTC
>TRBJ1-5|TRBV20-1|-|few
CSALDSFDQPQHF
TGCAGTGCTCTGGACAGTTTCGATCAGCCCCAGCATTTT
>TRBJ1-2|TRBV5-5|TRBD1|few
CASSETGQGAIGYTF
TGTGCCAGCAGCGAGACGGGACAGGGGGCGATTGGCTACACCTTC
>TRBJ2-5|TRBV5-1|TRBD2|-
CASTPLGLAGGETQYF
TGCGCCAGCACGCCGTTAGGACTAGCGGGAGGGGAGACCCAGTACTTC
>TRBJ1-2|TRBV5-1|-|-
CASSLADRVNYGYTF
TGCGCCAGCAGCTTGGCGGACAGAGTTAACTATGGCTACACCTTC
>TRBJ1-2|TRBV5-6|-|-
CASSLGNDLALSYGYTF
TGTGCCAGCAGCTTGGGGAATGACTTGGCCCTATCCTATGGCTACACCTTC
>TRBJ1-2|TRBV7-9|-|-
CVSSPGRTYGYTF
TGTGTCAGCAGCCCGGGACGGACTTATGGCTACACCTTC
>TRBJ2-5|TRBV11-2|-|-
CASSWAETQYF
TGTGCCAGCAGCTGGGCGGAGACCCAGTACTTC
>TRBJ2-7|TRBV20-1|-|few
CSANRVRGEQYF
TGCAGTGCTAACAGGGTAAGGGGCGAGCAGTACTTC
>TRBJ2-1|TRBV10-3|TRBD1|-
CAISESTGWDNEQFF
TGTGCCATCAGTGAGTCGACAGGGTGGGACAATGAGCAGTTCTTC
>TRBJ2-4|TRBV5-1|-|-
CASSFQGTKNIQYF
TGCGCCAGCAGCTTCCAGGGAACCAAAAACATTCAGTACTTC
>TRBJ1-1|TRBV28|-|few
CASSSDSYTEAFF
TGTGCCAGCAGTTCCGACAGCTACACTGAAGCTTTCTTT
>TRBJ2-7|TRBV4-1|TRBD2|-
CANSPGPSGRTYEQYF
TGCGCCAATAGCCCCGGACCTAGCGGGCGTACCTACGAGCAGTACTTC
>TRBJ1-5|TRBV28|-|once
CASSFLGGGSRQPQHF
TGTGCCAGCAGTTTCCTTGGGGGAGGCTCTAGACAGCCCCAGCATTTT
>TRBJ2-3|TRBV12-3/TRBV12-4|TRBD2|-
CASSSDTSGGGTDTQYF
TGTGCCAGCAGTTCCGATACTAGCGGAGGGGGCACAGATACGCAGTATTTT
>TRBJ2-1|TRBV12-3/TRBV12-4|TRBD2|-
CASSLVVGRAGNEQFF
TGTGCCAGCAGTTTAGTGGTCGGGAGGGCCGGGAATGAGCAGTTCTTC
>TRBJ1-2|TRBV12-3/TRBV12-4|-|-
CASSYAMNYGYTF
TGTGCCAGCAGTTACGCCATGAACTATGGCTACACCTTC
>TRBJ2-7|TRBV9|-|-
CASSVRAGGDEQYF
TGTGCCAGCAGCGTCAGGGCAGGTGGGGACGAGCAGTACTTC
>TRBJ2-7|TRBV29-1|-|-
CSVETANEQYF
TGCAGCGTTGAGACAGCTAACGAGCAGTACTTC
>TRBJ2-2|TRBV6-5|-|-
CASSYWNTGELFF
TGTGCCAGCAGTTACTGGAACACCGGGGAGCTGTTTTTT
>TRBJ2-5|TRBV2|-|-
CASSARKQETQYF
TGTGCCAGCAGTGCCCGGAAGCAAGAGACCCAGTACTTC
>TRBJ1-1|TRBV9|-|-
CASSVDGVNTEAFF
TGTGCCAGCAGCGTAGACGGAGTGAACACTGAAGCTTTCTTT
>TRBJ2-7|TRBV7-9|TRBD2|-
CASSLFRREGSYEQYF
TGTGCCAGCAGCTTATTTAGGCGGGAGGGATCCTACGAGCAGTACTTC
>TRBJ2-7|TRBV7-2|-|few
CASSSRKVDLGEQYF
TGTGCCAGCAGCTCCAGGAAGGTGGATCTGGGAGAGCAGTACTTC
>TRBJ2-5|TRBV7-6|-|-
CASSLPGGGVRKTQYF
TGTGCCAGCAGCTTACCCGGAGGGGGCGTCCGGAAGACCCAGTACTTC
>TRBJ2-1|TRBV27|TRBD2|-
CASSLGLAGKDEQFF
TGTGCCAGCAGTCTTGGGCTAGCGGGAAAGGATGAGCAGTTCTTC
>TRBJ1-2|TRBV28|TRBD1|-
CASYINRGHGYTF
TGTGCCAGCTATATCAACAGGGGGCATGGCTACACCTTC
>TRBJ1-6|TRBV12-3/TRBV12-4|-|-
CASSLMEDRLYYNSPLHF
TGTGCCAGCAGTTTAATGGAGGACCGCCTTTACTATAATTCACCCCTCCACTTT
>TRBJ1-1|TRBV5-1|TRBD1|-
CASSSGQGLAEAFF
TGCGCCAGCAGCTCGGGACAGGGACTGGCTGAAGCTTTCTTT
>TRBJ2-5|TRBV24-1|-|-
CATNTGVGETQYF
TGTGCCACCAATACGGGAGTCGGGGAGACCCAGTACTTC
>TRBJ2-3|TRBV4-3|TRBD2|-
CASSQDRAGEADTQYF
TGCGCCAGCAGCCAAGATAGGGCGGGGGAGGCAGATACGCAGTATTTT
>TRBJ1-5|TRBV6-6|-|few
CASRIGDNQPQHF
TGTGCCAGCAGAATTGGGGACAATCAGCCCCAGCATTTT
>TRBJ2-1|TRBV12-3/TRBV12-4|TRBD2|-
CASSPGTSGPTYNEQFF
TGTGCCAGCAGCCCCGGGACTAGCGGACCAACCTACAATGAGCAGTTCTTC
>TRBJ2-3|TRBV15|-|few
CATSRDSGTTDTQYF
TGTGCCACCAGCAGAGATTCGGGGACCACAGATACGCAGTATTTT
>TRBJ2-1|TRBV15|TRBD2|few
CATSRDLGAGAPHEQFF
TGTGCCACCAGCAGAGATCTCGGAGCGGGGGCCCCTCATGAGCAGTTCTTC